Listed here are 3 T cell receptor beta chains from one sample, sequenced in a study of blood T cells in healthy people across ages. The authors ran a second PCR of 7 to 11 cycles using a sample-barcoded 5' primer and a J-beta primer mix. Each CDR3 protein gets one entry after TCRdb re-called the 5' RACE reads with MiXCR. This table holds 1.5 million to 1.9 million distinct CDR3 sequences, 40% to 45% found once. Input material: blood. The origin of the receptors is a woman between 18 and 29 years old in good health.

CDR3 DNA sequence: TGTGCCAGCTCATCCACGGGACAGACCGACGAGCAGTACTTC. Translation gives CASSSTGQTDEQYF. This chain links TRBV18 with TRBJ2-7; 7 bases are shared with TRBD1. Germline V lookup: CDR1 KGHSH, CDR2 LQKENI. The CDR3 extends over 14 amino acids. J lost 5 bases, V lost 5 bases, and 9 bases had no gene match.

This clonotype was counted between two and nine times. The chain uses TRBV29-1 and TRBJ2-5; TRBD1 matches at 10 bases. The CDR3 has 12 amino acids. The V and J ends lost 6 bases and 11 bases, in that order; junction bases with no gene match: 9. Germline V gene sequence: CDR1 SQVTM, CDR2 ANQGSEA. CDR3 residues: CSVLPGQGRQYF. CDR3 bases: TGCAGCGTCCTACCGGGACAGGGGAGGCAGTACTTC.

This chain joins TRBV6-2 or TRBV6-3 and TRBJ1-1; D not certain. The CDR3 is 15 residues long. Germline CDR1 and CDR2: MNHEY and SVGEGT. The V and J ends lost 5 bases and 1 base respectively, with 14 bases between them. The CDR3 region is CASSREGGRNTEAFF. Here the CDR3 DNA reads TGTGCCAGCAGTCGGGAGGGCGGCAGGAACACTGAAGCTTTCTTT.